One sample yielded the 15 T cell receptor beta chains listed below, sequenced in a study of cytomegalovirus exposure and HLA in healthy donors. The PCR used 60 Vbeta and 13 Jbeta primers. This table comes from immunoSEQ multiplex PCR, and its TCRdb copy is limited to in-frame clones, with some not included. The sample lists a few hundred thousand clones, approximately 80% occurring once. Sequencing used PBMCs. The receptor set was obtained from a woman aged 45 to 65 in good health and CMV-seropositive.

The chain joins TRBV30 to TRBJ1-5, with D unresolved. This CDR3 spans 13 amino acids. Trimming pared 2 bases from V and 4 bases from J, leaving 9 bases between. CDR1 GTSNPN and CDR2 SVGIG come from the germline V gene (reference sequence). CDR3 coding DNA: TGTGCCTGGAGTACACAGAAAAATCAGCCCCAGCATTTT. Its translation: CAWSTQKNQPQHF.

In this sample, this clone turned up once. The CDR3: CASSYSTSGGQETQYF. CDR3 nucleotides: TGTGCCAGCAGTTACTCGACTAGCGGGGGCCAAGAGACCCAGTACTTC. The genes are TRBV6-5 and TRBJ2-5, with TRBD2 matching 12 bases. The CDR3 length is 16 residues. The germline CDR1 and CDR2 sequences are MNHEY and SVGAGI. V lost 0 bases and J lost 1; bases outside the gene matches: 0.

The rearrangement uses TRBV28 and TRBJ1-2, with a weak D call TRBD1 (5 bases). V lost 6 bases and J lost 4, with 12 bases in between. Germline lookup yields CDR1 MDHEN and CDR2 SYDVKM. This CDR3 comprises 13 residues. CDR3 sequence: CASRRGPTYGYTF. For the CDR3, the DNA is TGTGCCAGCAGGCGGGGACCGACCTATGGCTACACCTTC.

The genes are TRBV28 and TRBJ1-2; weak D call: TRBD1 (5 bases). This CDR3 is built from 14 residues. V lost 4 bases, J lost 7 bases, and 16 bases lay in between. From germline, CDR1 is MDHEN and CDR2 SYDVKM. CDR3 bases: TGTGCCAGCAGTTATGACAGACAGACGATTGGCTACACCTTC. Translation: CASSYDRQTIGYTF.

The V call is TRBV18, the J call TRBJ1-2, with D unclear. The CDR3 totals 15 residues. Trimming pared 3 bases from V and 1 base from J, leaving 12 bases between. Germline CDR1 KGHSH, CDR2 LQKENI. CDR3 in amino acids: CASSPERELNYGYTF. CDR3 nucleotides: TGTGCCAGCTCACCTGAGCGAGAACTTAACTATGGCTACACCTTC. Full variable domain (rest looked up from reference TRBV18 and TRBJ1-2): NAGVMQNPRHLVRRRGQEARLRCSPMKGHSHVYWYRQLPEEGLKFMVYLQKENIIDESGMPKERFSAEFPKEGPSILRIQQVVRGDSAAYFCASSPERELNYGYTFGSGTRLTVV.

V gene TRBV5-1 combines with J gene TRBJ2-7; TRBD2 is a possible D gene (6 bases). The CDR3 loop spans 14 amino acids. The V and J ends lost 4 bases and 6 bases respectively, with 17 bases between them. The germline V gene encodes CDR1 SGHRS and CDR2 YFSETQ. The CDR3 DNA is TGCGCCAGCAGCGCGGGACGGACCCCCGGCGAGCAGTACTTC. Translated, it gives CASSAGRTPGEQYF. The full variable domain, rest sourced from reference TRBV5-1 and TRBJ2-7, is KAGVTQTPRYLIKTRGQQVTLSCSPISGHRSVSWYQQTPGQGLQFLFEYFSETQRNKGNFPGRFSGRQFSNSRSEMNVSTLELGDSALYLCASSAGRTPGEQYFGPGTRLTVT.

This clone was found once. The V and J genes are TRBV11-2 and TRBJ1-2; TRBD1 is a possible D gene (6 bases). This CDR3 region has 14 residues. Germline V gene lookup returns CDR1 SGHAT and CDR2 FQNNGV. Trimming shortened V by 11 bases and J by 5 bases, and 21 bases separated the two germline ends. CDR3 protein: CALRGGTSQYGYTF. The CDR3 region has the DNA TGTGCCTTGAGAGGGGGAACTTCCCAATATGGCTACACCTTC.

The chain recombines TRBV9 with TRBJ1-1, with 9 bases matching TRBD1. The CDR3 is 19 amino acids. The trim removed 0 bases at V and 5 bases at J, leaving 17 bases unmatched. Germline CDR1 is SGDLS and CDR2 is YYNGEE. The chain's CDR3 is CASSVALETGGAPGTEAFF. In DNA form, the CDR3 reads TGTGCCAGCAGCGTAGCCCTCGAAACAGGGGGCGCCCCGGGTACTGAAGCTTTCTTT.

The CDR3 DNA sequence: TGTGCCAGCAGTTTAGCGGGTTACCACGAGCAGTACTTC. Residues: CASSLAGYHEQYF. This sequence joins TRBV27 and TRBJ2-7; tentatively, D is TRBD2 (5 bases). CDR3 length: 13 amino acids. Germline lookup yields CDR1 MNHEY and CDR2 SMNVEV (reference sequence). Trimming pared 2 bases from V and 5 bases from J, leaving 10 bases between.

As DNA, the CDR3 is TGTGCCACCAAAAAAACGACAGGGGCCCTATCTGAAAAACTGTTTTTT. This gives the protein CATKKTTGALSEKLFF. The gene calls are TRBV2 and TRBJ1-4, with TRBD1 matching over 8 bases. CDR1 and CDR2 from the germline V gene are SNHLY and FYNNEI. Trimming removed 10 bases from V and 7 bases from J; junction bases left unmatched: 17. The CDR3 is 16 amino acids.

The chain has TRBV18 and TRBJ2-1; D gene uncertain. Germline V CDR1 and CDR2: KGHSH, LQKENI. V gave up 3 bases and J gave up 12 bases, with 12 bases separating them. The CDR3 is 12 residues long. The CDR3 DNA reads TGTGCCAGCTCACCTGCAAGAAGCGTGCAGTTCTTC. Its translation is CASSPARSVQFF.

On this clone itself: One end of the junction varies from germline; a read error may be responsible. The chain links TRBV10-3 to TRBJ2-3; 7 nucleotides match TRBD1. The CDR3 is 13 residues long. Germline V gene data show CDR1 as ENHRY and CDR2 as SYGVKD. As DNA, the CDR3 is TGTGCCACCAGTCTAGGGGGCCGGGATACGCAGTATTTT. Its protein product is CATSLGGRDTQYF.

The genes are TRBV2 and TRBJ1-2; 7 positions match TRBD1. The CDR3 loop spans 15 amino acids. Germline CDR1 SNHLY, CDR2 FYNNEI. The J segment lost 0 bases and the V segment lost 6 bases, leaving 7 bases of the junction unmatched. CDR3 sequence reads: CASRADRDPNYGYTF. In DNA form, the CDR3 reads TGTGCCAGCAGGGCTGACAGGGATCCTAACTATGGCTACACCTTC.

This chain joins TRBV9 and TRBJ2-5; D possibly corresponds to TRBD1 (6 bases). The length of the CDR3 is 16 residues. Trimming pared 0 bases from V and 5 bases from J, leaving 17 bases between. CDR1 is SGDLS and CDR2 is YYNGEE in the germline V gene. CDR3 nucleotides: TGTGCCAGCAGCGTAGAAGGGACAAGAACGGGTGAGACCCAGTACTTC. Translated: CASSVEGTRTGETQYF.

V is TRBV7-2 and J is TRBJ1-2; maybe TRBD1 (6 bases). The V gene's germline CDR1 is SGHTA and CDR2 FQGNSA. The CDR3 is 15 residues long. V lost 1 base, J lost 7 bases, and 16 bases lay in between. The CDR3 loop reads CASSLDRAGAPGYTF. The CDR3 nucleotides read TGTGCCAGCAGCTTAGATCGAGCAGGGGCGCCTGGCTACACCTTC.